This T cell receptor beta chain was recovered during a study of OX40 agonist ivuxolimab in advanced cancers. Whole-study context: The diagnoses of dose-escalation patients were hepatocellular carcinoma, melanoma, renal cell or head and neck cancer.

A word on this clone: As yet, its antigen is unknown.

Germline V gene data show CDR1 as SGHAT and CDR2 as FQNNGV. V lost 5 bases, J lost 8 bases, and 17 bases stayed unmatched. CDR3 length: 18 amino acids. Using immunoSEQ multiplex PCR, the repertoire was profiled, and TCRdb retains in-frame clones only, with some absent. Of about 53,000 clones in the sample, approximately 91% were seen once. The study, taken as a whole, reports: Average numbers of expanded clones were greater in CD8+ T cells than in CD4+. Doses of 0.1 to 3.0 mg/kg were accompanied by clonal expansion of CD4+ and CD8+ blood T cells by week 6.

The TCR originated in an adult with an advanced solid tumor such as melanoma, head and neck, liver or kidney cancer. The sequencing here drew on CD4+ or CD8+ T cells sorted from blood, taken in a trial of the OX40 agonist ivuxolimab. The J gene is TRBJ2-3, the V gene TRBV11-2; 12 bases match TRBD2. CDR3 residues: CASSLTLGLAGGSGTQYF. DNA for the CDR3: TGTGCCAGCAGCCTAACATTGGGGCTAGCGGGGGGGTCGGGTACGCAGTATTTT.